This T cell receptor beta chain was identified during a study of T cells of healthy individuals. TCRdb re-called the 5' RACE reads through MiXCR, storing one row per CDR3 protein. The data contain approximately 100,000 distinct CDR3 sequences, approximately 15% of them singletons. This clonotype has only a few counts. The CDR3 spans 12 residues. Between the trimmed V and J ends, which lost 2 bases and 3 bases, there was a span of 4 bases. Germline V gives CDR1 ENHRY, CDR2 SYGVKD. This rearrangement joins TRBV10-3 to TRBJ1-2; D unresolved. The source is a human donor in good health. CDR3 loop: CAISEGDYGYTF. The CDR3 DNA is TGTGCCATCAGTGAGGGGGACTATGGCTACACCTTC.